This is a list of T cell receptor beta chains from one sample in a study of CXCR3-negative and CXCR3-positive naive CD8 T cells. For each CDR3 protein, TCRdb gives one entry from its re-call of the 5' RACE reads, without DNA. This table lists tens of thousands of distinct CDR3 sequences. The sample comprised naive CXCR3+ CD8+ T cells from blood. These receptors were collected from a human donor in good health. Some clones in this sample may be carry-over from other donors' samples. CDR3s include the opening cysteine and the closing phenylalanine or tryptophan.

CDR3 protein,V gene,J gene
CASSLATGEQYF,TRBV11-2,TRBJ2-7
CASTGQGRPDTQYF,TRBV7-9,TRBJ2-3
CASRSRLGEQFF,TRBV4-1,TRBJ2-1
CASSLVGGGALIHEQFF,TRBV7-2,TRBJ2-1
CASSLRPSGNKNIQYF,TRBV5-1,TRBJ2-4
CSGQGGTGELFF,TRBV29-1,TRBJ2-2
CSVLSVAGDREQYF,TRBV29-1,TRBJ2-7
CASTLEGAGNTEAFF,TRBV6-1,TRBJ1-1
CASSVTGVGTDTQYF,TRBV7-2,TRBJ2-3
CASSQDPVLQETQYF,TRBV4-1,TRBJ2-5
CASSFGDSDTQYF,TRBV12-3/TRBV12-4,TRBJ2-3
CASSLEIRDEQFF,TRBV5-1,TRBJ2-1
CASILADTVGEQYF,TRBV6-5,TRBJ2-7
CSASNSAEIQETQYF,TRBV20-1,TRBJ2-5
CASSPELSGANVLTF,TRBV5-1,TRBJ2-6
CASRPDEGGRYEQYF,TRBV5-1,TRBJ2-7
CASSTDRAPSPLHF,TRBV7-9,TRBJ1-6
CASSLGLYSSYNEQFF,TRBV7-9,TRBJ2-1
CASSMSQGLYNEQFF,TRBV19,TRBJ2-1
CASMGAGNQPQHF,TRBV6-5,TRBJ1-5
CSVLGQTNTGELFF,TRBV29-1,TRBJ2-2
CASSGARSSYNEQFF,TRBV5-1,TRBJ2-1
CASSETSGRDEQYF,TRBV7-9,TRBJ2-7
CASSSIIAAGDYELYF,TRBV7-6,TRBJ2-7
CASRNMRQGSNQPQHF,TRBV12-3/TRBV12-4,TRBJ1-5
CASSLEGGLATSYEQYF,TRBV4-1,TRBJ2-7
CASSMAGSYNEQFF,TRBV19,TRBJ2-1
CASIQGGSYEQYF,TRBV7-9,TRBJ2-7
CASSRGRTLYNEQFF,TRBV6-5,TRBJ2-1
CASTTTTGFGPYNEQFF,TRBV19,TRBJ2-1
CASSSRYHEQFF,TRBV11-2,TRBJ2-1
CASSDRQPGGGTGELFF,TRBV11-3,TRBJ2-2
CATSEGAINEQFF,TRBV24-1,TRBJ2-1
CASSFVQAIGADTQYF,TRBV28,TRBJ2-3
CASSLGLKGTDTQYF,TRBV7-8,TRBJ2-3
CASSPPGRMKYEQYF,TRBV18,TRBJ2-7
CASGPESPEEPQHF,TRBV5-1,TRBJ1-5
CASSLGQGYNYGYTF,TRBV5-1,TRBJ1-2
CASSQGSYEQYF,TRBV14,TRBJ2-7
CSVDPQDRDTDTQYF,TRBV29-1,TRBJ2-3
CSAIQGDTYEQYF,TRBV20-1,TRBJ2-7